These 25 T cell receptor beta chains share one sample of origin, sequenced in a study of cytomegalovirus exposure and HLA in healthy donors. The PCR made use of 60 Vbeta and 13 Jbeta primers. Assay: immunoSEQ multiplex PCR; the TCRdb copy retains only in-frame clones and omits some. The table lists about 160,000 clones, 65% to 80% of them singletons. Sequences were obtained from PBMCs. The source of these receptors is a female donor in good health and CMV-seronegative.

The rearrangement uses TRBV7-9 and TRBJ2-7; no firm D call. The V end was cut by 3 bases, the J end by 3 bases, with 12 bases between. The germline CDR1 and CDR2 sequences are SEHNR and FQNEAQ (reference sequence). This CDR3 is built from 14 residues. For the CDR3, the DNA is TGTGCCAGCAGCTTCGACGGGTCCGACTACGAGCAGTACTTC. Translation: CASSFDGSDYEQYF.

In this sample, this clone turned up a few times. The V and J genes are TRBV5-4 and TRBJ2-5; D might be TRBD2 (6 bases). V was clipped by 4 bases and J by 7 bases, with 11 bases between them. The germline V gene encodes CDR1 SGHNT and CDR2 YYREEE (reference sequence). This CDR3 is 12 amino acids long. In DNA, the CDR3 is TGTGCCAGCAGCCCCGTTAGCGGGACCCAGTACTTC. The encoded protein is CASSPVSGTQYF. The whole variable domain, remainder taken from reference TRBV5-4 and TRBJ2-5, is ETGVTQSPTHLIKTRGQQVTLRCSSQSGHNTVSWYQQALGQGPQFIFQYYREEENGRGNFPPRFSGLQFPNYSSELNVNALELDDSALYLCASSPVSGTQYFGPGTRLLVL.

As DNA, the CDR3 is TGTGCCAGCAGCTTAGTGTGGCAGGGGCCTTTCTTT. Encoded protein: CASSLVWQGPFF. J is TRBJ1-1 and V is TRBV11-2, with D possibly matching TRBD1 (6 bases). Per the germline V gene, CDR1 is SGHAT and CDR2 is FQNNGV. Trimming shortened V by 1 base and J by 12 bases, and 12 bases separated the two germline ends. The CDR3 totals 12 residues.

The V call is TRBV30, the J call TRBJ1-1, with D tentatively TRBD1 (5 bases). V lost 1 base and J lost 3, with 21 bases in between. The CDR3 is made up of 17 amino acids. The germline V gene encodes CDR1 GTSNPN and CDR2 SVGIG (reference sequence). The CDR3 spells CAWSASRSGKVYTEAFF. The CDR3 bases are TGTGCCTGGAGTGCCTCAAGGTCAGGGAAAGTCTACACTGAAGCTTTCTTT.

The J gene is TRBJ2-2, the V gene TRBV6-1; 11 bases match TRBD1. V trimming: 10 bases; J trimming: 4 bases; junction bases outside the gene matches: 5. The CDR3 is 14 amino acids. Germline V lookup: CDR1 MNHNS, CDR2 SASEGT. This CDR3 is CANEGQGGTGELFF. Here the CDR3 DNA reads TGTGCCAACGAGGGACAGGGGGGCACCGGGGAGCTGTTTTTT.

The CDR3 nucleotides are TGTGCCAGCAGCGCAAGCGCAGGGGGCGCGTCCTGGAACTATGGCTACACCTTC. This gives the protein CASSASAGGASWNYGYTF. This chain links TRBV21-1 with TRBJ1-2; no DNA check was done on the table's D call, TRBD1. TRBV21-1 constitutes a pseudogene. The CDR3 has 18 residues.

The J gene is TRBJ1-2, the V gene TRBV29-1; TRBD1 might be the D (6 bases). Germline V gene sequence: CDR1 SQVTM, CDR2 ANQGSEA. This CDR3 contains 12 residues. The V and J ends lost 7 bases and 4 bases respectively, with 13 bases between them. CDR3 nucleotides: TGCAGCGCTATGACAGGTGGCTATGGCTACACCTTC. Encoded protein: CSAMTGGYGYTF.

This clone showed up just once. The J gene is TRBJ2-5, the V gene TRBV5-4; TRBD1 aligns across 8 bases. The J call may be faulty, since TRBJ2-7 better matches the DNA end. This CDR3 region has 14 residues. Germline lookup yields CDR1 SGHNT and CDR2 YYREEE (reference sequence). CDR3 sequence: CASSQGQGGYEQYF. CDR3 nucleotides: TGTGCCAGCAGCCAAGGACAGGGCGGGTACGAGCAGTACTTC.

In its sample, this clone was seen once. V gene TRBV4-1 combines with J gene TRBJ1-4, with 9 bases that match TRBD1. The germline CDR1 and CDR2 sequences are MGHRA and YSYEKL. J gave up 5 bases and V 4 bases, and 11 bases lay outside the gene matches. The CDR3 runs to 17 residues. The CDR3 sequence is CASSPGDRGRRNEKLFF. The CDR3 coding sequence is TGCGCCAGCAGCCCAGGCGACAGGGGGAGGAGGAATGAAAAACTGTTTTTT.

This chain links TRBV7-2 with TRBJ1-1, with a weak D call TRBD1 (5 bases). Germline V CDR1 and CDR2: SGHTA, FQGNSA. The CDR3 is 14 residues long. V dropped 1 base and J dropped 4 bases, with 10 bases sitting between them. The CDR3 sequence: CASSLGWGGTEAFF. CDR3 in DNA: TGTGCCAGCAGCTTAGGGTGGGGCGGCACTGAAGCTTTCTTT.

The CDR3 loop is CASSSQGLGTEAFF. The CDR3 nucleotides are TGTGCCAGCAGCTCACAGGGGTTAGGCACTGAAGCTTTCTTT. The chain uses TRBV7-9 and TRBJ1-1; 7 bases map to TRBD1. The CDR3 has 14 amino acids. Germline trimming cut 4 bases from V and 4 bases from J; bases unmatched to any gene: 6. The V gene's germline CDR1 is SEHNR and CDR2 FQNEAQ (reference sequence). The variable domain in full, with the rest retrieved from reference TRBV7-9 and TRBJ1-1, is DTGVSQNPRHKITKRGQNVTFRCDPISEHNRLYWYRQTLGQGPEFLTYFQNEAQLEKSRLLSDRFSAERPKGSFSTLEIQRTEQGDSAMYLCASSSQGLGTEAFFGQGTRLTVV.

The V and J genes are TRBV18 and TRBJ1-2, with D unresolved. Per the germline V gene, CDR1 is KGHSH and CDR2 is LQKENI. The length of the CDR3 is 14 residues. Trimming shortened V by 5 bases and J by 4 bases, and 14 bases separated the two germline ends. In DNA form, the CDR3 reads TGTGCCAGCTCAGCGGAGGCAGCGACCTATGGCTACACCTTC. Protein product: CASSAEAATYGYTF.

The chain uses TRBV5-4 and TRBJ2-1, with 11 bases lining up with TRBD1. CDR3 length: 16 amino acids. Germline V gives CDR1 SGHNT, CDR2 YYREEE (reference sequence). With V trimmed by 4 bases and J by 3 bases, 6 bases remained unmatched. CDR3 in amino acids: CASSQGTGGLYNEQFF. As DNA, the CDR3 is TGTGCCAGCAGCCAAGGGACAGGGGGACTCTACAATGAGCAGTTCTTC.

V gene TRBV30 combines with J gene TRBJ1-1; D unresolved. Germline CDR1 is GTSNPN and CDR2 is SVGIG (reference sequence). Trimming shortened V by 2 bases and J by 0 bases, and 7 bases separated the two germline ends. CDR3 size: 13 residues. CDR3 sequence reads: CAWSNSVNTEAFF. The CDR3 DNA is TGTGCCTGGAGTAATAGTGTGAACACTGAAGCTTTCTTT.

The rearrangement uses TRBV4-1 and TRBJ2-1; 12 nucleotides match TRBD2. This CDR3 has 16 amino acids. CDR1 and CDR2 from the germline V gene are MGHRA and YSYEKL. The V segment lost 5 bases and the J segment 3 bases; nucleotides outside the gene matches: 5. CDR3: CASSSTSGRNYNEQFF. The CDR3 nucleotides are TGCGCCAGCAGCTCAACTAGCGGGAGGAACTACAATGAGCAGTTCTTC.

CDR3 bases: TGTGCCAGCAGCCTCGACAGACAAGAGACCCAGTACTTC. Translating gives CASSLDRQETQYF. The V gene is TRBV2, the J gene TRBJ2-5, with a tentative D call TRBD1 (5 bases). With 6 bases removed from V and 2 bases from J, the gap between germline ends came to 10 bases. In germline, CDR1 is SNHLY, CDR2 FYNNEI. The CDR3 runs to 13 residues.

This chain uses TRBV5-4 with TRBJ2-5; D gene unclear. There are 17 residues in the CDR3. The germline V gene has CDR1 SGHNT and CDR2 YYREEE (reference sequence). V lost 0 bases, J lost 0 bases, and 15 bases lay in between. The chain's CDR3 is CASSLDPRSRYQETQYF. CDR3 nucleotide sequence: TGTGCCAGCAGCTTGGATCCTAGGAGTAGGTACCAAGAGACCCAGTACTTC.

This clone occurred once. The V gene is TRBV2, the J gene TRBJ2-1, with a possible D match to TRBD1 (6 bases). The V gene lost 5 bases and the J gene lost 4 bases, with 9 bases spanning the gap. Germline V gene sequence: CDR1 SNHLY, CDR2 FYNNEI. The CDR3 extends over 13 amino acids. The CDR3 coding sequence is TGTGCCAGCAGTCCACAGGGATACAATGAGCAGTTCTTC. Translating gives CASSPQGYNEQFF. The complete variable domain, with remaining parts taken from reference TRBV2 and TRBJ2-1, reads EPEVTQTPSHQVTQMGQEVILRCVPISNHLYFYWYRQILGQKVEFLVSFYNNEISEKSEIFDDQFSVERPDGSNFTLKIRSTKLEDSAMYFCASSPQGYNEQFFGPGTRLTVL.

V usage is TRBV7-6 and J usage is TRBJ1-1, with 7 bases that match TRBD1. V lost 6 bases to trimming and J lost 5 bases; unmatched junction nucleotides: 0. Germline assignment: CDR1 SGHVS and CDR2 FNYEAQ. CDR3 length equals 11 residues. CDR3 DNA: TGTGCCAGCAGGACAGGGACTGAAGCTTTCTTT. Residues: CASRTGTEAFF.

The rearrangement joins TRBV7-9 to TRBJ2-7; D gene uncertain. The CDR3 spans 13 residues. Trimming stripped 4 bases from V and 1 base from J, with 8 bases between. From germline, CDR1 is SEHNR and CDR2 FQNEAQ (reference sequence). The CDR3 DNA is TGTGCCAGCAGCTCCCCCGGGTCCTACGAGCAGTACTTC. It is translated as CASSSPGSYEQYF.

Only a few counts were recorded for this clone. This chain links TRBV10-1 with TRBJ1-1; maybe TRBD1 (5 bases). In germline, CDR1 is WNHNN, CDR2 SYGVQD (reference sequence). V gave up 6 bases and J gave up 7 bases, with 12 bases separating them. This CDR3 contains 12 residues. The CDR3 here is CASRGESREAFF. The CDR3 DNA follows: TGCGCCAGCAGAGGGGAATCGCGTGAAGCTTTCTTT.

This sequence joins TRBV7-7 and TRBJ2-5, with TRBD1 matching over 9 bases. The V gene's germline CDR1 is SSHAT and CDR2 FNYEAQ (reference sequence). The CDR3 covers 13 residues. Trimming took 5 bases from V and 7 from J; bases not matched to a gene: 5. CDR3 loop: CASSADRGGTQYF. In DNA form, the CDR3 reads TGTGCCAGCAGCGCGGACAGGGGCGGGACCCAGTACTTC.

This clone was observed a few times. DNA of the CDR3: TGTGCCAGCAGCTCCGCCGGGACTAGCGACCTAGAAACCCAGTACTTC. It specifies CASSSAGTSDLETQYF. This sequence joins TRBV5-4 and TRBJ2-5; TRBD2 agrees at 10 bases. With 3 bases clipped from V and 8 bases from J, the junction kept 13 bases outside the gene matches. This CDR3 region has 16 residues. In germline, CDR1 is SGHNT, CDR2 YYREEE (reference sequence). The entire variable domain, with the rest obtained from reference TRBV5-4 and TRBJ2-5, is as follows: ETGVTQSPTHLIKTRGQQVTLRCSSQSGHNTVSWYQQALGQGPQFIFQYYREEENGRGNFPPRFSGLQFPNYSSELNVNALELDDSALYLCASSSAGTSDLETQYFGPGTRLLVL.

The chain is built from TRBV29-1 and TRBJ1-1, with 7 bases lining up with TRBD1. Germline lookup yields CDR1 SQVTM and CDR2 ANQGSEA. After removal of 6 bases from V and 5 bases from J, the junction contained 12 bases not matched to a gene. This CDR3 is 14 amino acids long. CDR3 protein: CSVLGGWVYTEAFF. DNA of the CDR3: TGCAGCGTCTTAGGGGGCTGGGTTTATACTGAAGCTTTCTTT.

The chain is built from TRBV27 and TRBJ1-5; a weak D match, TRBD1 (5 bases). This CDR3 is built from 16 residues. The V gene's germline CDR1 is MNHEY and CDR2 SMNVEV (reference sequence). The V gene lost 8 bases and the J gene lost 0 bases, with 17 bases spanning the gap. Here the CDR3 DNA reads TGTGCCAGCCGAATTCTACCAGGGATTAGCAATCAGCCCCAGCATTTT. Translation gives CASRILPGISNQPQHF.